This T cell receptor beta chain was observed in a study of blood T cell repertoires in COVID-19. For the study at large: From the United States, Italy and Spain came samples of acute and convalescent COVID-19. T cells, B-cell-depleted T cells, or PBMCs supplied cDNA or gDNA.

Germline V gene sequence: CDR1 DFQATT, CDR2 SNEGSKA (reference sequence). V was pared by 1 base and J by 4 bases, with 5 bases between. This CDR3 is 11 amino acids long. Only in-frame clones appear in the TCRdb table, and some are missing; sequencing was by immunoSEQ multiplex PCR. The sample has tens of thousands of clones, more than 75% seen once; the top ten hold about 7.4%. The sequence was collected from a human donor in a cohort sampled during active COVID-19. Sequencing input: peripheral blood. The chain uses TRBV20-1 and TRBJ2-7; D is uncertain. This CDR3 reads CSARAAYEQYF. DNA for the CDR3: TGCAGTGCTAGAGCAGCGTACGAGCAGTACTTC.